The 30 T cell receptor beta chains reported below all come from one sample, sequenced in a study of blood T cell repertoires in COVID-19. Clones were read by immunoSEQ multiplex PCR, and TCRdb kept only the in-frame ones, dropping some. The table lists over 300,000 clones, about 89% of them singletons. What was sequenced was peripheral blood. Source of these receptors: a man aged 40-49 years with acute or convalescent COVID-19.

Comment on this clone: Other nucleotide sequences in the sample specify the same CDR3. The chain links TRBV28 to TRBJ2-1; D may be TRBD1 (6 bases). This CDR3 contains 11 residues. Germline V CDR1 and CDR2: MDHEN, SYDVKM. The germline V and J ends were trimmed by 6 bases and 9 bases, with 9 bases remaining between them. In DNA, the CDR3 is TGTGCCAGCAGCTGGGGGCTTGAGCAGTTCTTC. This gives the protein CASSWGLEQFF.

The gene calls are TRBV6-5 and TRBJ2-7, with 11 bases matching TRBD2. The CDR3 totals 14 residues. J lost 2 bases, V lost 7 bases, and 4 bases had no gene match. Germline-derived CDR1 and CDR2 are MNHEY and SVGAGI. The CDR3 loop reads CASKMTSGTYEQYF. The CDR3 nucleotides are TGTGCCAGCAAAATGACTAGCGGGACCTACGAGCAGTACTTC.

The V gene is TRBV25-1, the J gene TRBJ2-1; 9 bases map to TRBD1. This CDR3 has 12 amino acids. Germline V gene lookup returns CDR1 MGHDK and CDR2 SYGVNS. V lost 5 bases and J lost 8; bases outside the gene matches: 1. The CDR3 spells CASSRTGDEQFF. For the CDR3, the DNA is TGTGCCAGCAGTCGGACAGGGGATGAGCAGTTCTTC.

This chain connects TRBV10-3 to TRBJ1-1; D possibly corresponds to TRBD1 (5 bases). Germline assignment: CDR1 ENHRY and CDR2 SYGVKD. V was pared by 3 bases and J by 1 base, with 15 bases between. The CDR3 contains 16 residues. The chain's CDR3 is CAISDRQGPPNTEAFF. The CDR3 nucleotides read TGTGCCATCAGTGACCGGCAGGGTCCCCCGAACACTGAAGCTTTCTTT.

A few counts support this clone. The CDR3 spells CAISDEETWTGTNYGYTF. CDR3 nucleotide sequence: TGTGCCATCAGTGATGAAGAAACATGGACAGGAACTAACTATGGCTACACCTTC. The chain combines TRBV10-3 with TRBJ1-2, with 7 bases that match TRBD1. The CDR3 length is 18 residues. Looked up from germline, CDR1 is ENHRY and CDR2 is SYGVKD. The trim removed 3 bases at V and 0 bases at J, leaving 13 bases unmatched.

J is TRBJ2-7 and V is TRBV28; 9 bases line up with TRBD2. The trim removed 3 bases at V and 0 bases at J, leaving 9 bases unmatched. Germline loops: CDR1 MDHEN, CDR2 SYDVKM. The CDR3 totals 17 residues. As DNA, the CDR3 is TGTGCCAGCAGTTTTTGGGGGCGGGAGGGCCGCTCCTACGAGCAGTACTTC. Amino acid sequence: CASSFWGREGRSYEQYF.

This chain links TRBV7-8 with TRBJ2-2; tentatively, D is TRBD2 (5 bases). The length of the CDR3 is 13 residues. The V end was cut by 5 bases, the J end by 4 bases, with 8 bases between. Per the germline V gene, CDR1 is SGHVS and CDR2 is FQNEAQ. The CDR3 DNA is TGTGCCAGCAGCCCGGAGGTCACCGGGGAGCTGTTTTTT. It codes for CASSPEVTGELFF.

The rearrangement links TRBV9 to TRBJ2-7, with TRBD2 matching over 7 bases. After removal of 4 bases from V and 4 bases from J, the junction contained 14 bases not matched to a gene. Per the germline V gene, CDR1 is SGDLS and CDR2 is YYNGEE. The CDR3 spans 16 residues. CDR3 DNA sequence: TGTGCCAGCAGCCCCGGACTAGTGTCTCCCCAATACGAGCAGTACTTC. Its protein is CASSPGLVSPQYEQYF.

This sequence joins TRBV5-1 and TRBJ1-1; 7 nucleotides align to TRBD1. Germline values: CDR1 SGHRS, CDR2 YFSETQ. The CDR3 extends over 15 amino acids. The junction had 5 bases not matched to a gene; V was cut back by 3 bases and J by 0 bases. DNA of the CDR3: TGCGCCAGCAGCTACGGGACAGTTTTGAACACTGAAGCTTTCTTT. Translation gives CASSYGTVLNTEAFF.

CDR3 sequence reads: CASSFPATGSETQYF. CDR3 DNA sequence: TGTGCCAGCAGCTTCCCGGCGACAGGTAGTGAGACCCAGTACTTC. V usage is TRBV11-2 and J usage is TRBJ2-5; tentatively, D is TRBD1 (6 bases). Per germline, CDR1 SGHAT and CDR2 FQNNGV. The CDR3 consists of 15 residues. Trimming stripped 3 bases from V and 5 bases from J, with 16 bases between.

CDR3 region: CASSKGGDGSPLHF. Here the CDR3 DNA reads TGTGCCAGCAGCAAAGGGGGGGACGGTTCACCCCTCCACTTT. This chain joins TRBV7-2 and TRBJ1-6; possible D gene TRBD1, 6 bases. The CDR3 sequence is 14 residues long. In germline, CDR1 is SGHTA, CDR2 FQGNSA. The V gene lost 5 bases and the J gene lost 9 bases, with 14 bases spanning the gap.

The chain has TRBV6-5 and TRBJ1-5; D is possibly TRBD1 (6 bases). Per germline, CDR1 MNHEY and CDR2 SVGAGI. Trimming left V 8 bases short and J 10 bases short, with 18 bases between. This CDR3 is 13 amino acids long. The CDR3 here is CASSGQGKGPQHF. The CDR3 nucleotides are TGTGCCAGCTCCGGGCAGGGGAAAGGTCCCCAGCATTTT.

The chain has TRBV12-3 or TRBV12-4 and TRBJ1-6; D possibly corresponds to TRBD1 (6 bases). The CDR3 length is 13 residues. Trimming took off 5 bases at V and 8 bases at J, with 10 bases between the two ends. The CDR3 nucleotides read TGTGCCAGCAGTCTACAGGGAGATTCACCCCTCCACTTT. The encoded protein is CASSLQGDSPLHF.

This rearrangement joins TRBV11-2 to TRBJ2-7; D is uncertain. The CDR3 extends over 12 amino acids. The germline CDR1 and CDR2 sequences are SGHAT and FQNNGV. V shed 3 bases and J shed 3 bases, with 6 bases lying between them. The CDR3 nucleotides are TGTGCCAGCAGCTTCTTTCTCTACGAGCAGTACTTC. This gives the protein CASSFFLYEQYF.

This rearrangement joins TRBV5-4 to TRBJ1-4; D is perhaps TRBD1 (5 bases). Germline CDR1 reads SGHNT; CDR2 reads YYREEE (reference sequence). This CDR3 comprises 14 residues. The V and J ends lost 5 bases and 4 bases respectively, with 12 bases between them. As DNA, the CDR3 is TGTGCCAGCAGTTTCGACAGCTATAATGAAAAACTGTTTTTT. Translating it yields CASSFDSYNEKLFF.

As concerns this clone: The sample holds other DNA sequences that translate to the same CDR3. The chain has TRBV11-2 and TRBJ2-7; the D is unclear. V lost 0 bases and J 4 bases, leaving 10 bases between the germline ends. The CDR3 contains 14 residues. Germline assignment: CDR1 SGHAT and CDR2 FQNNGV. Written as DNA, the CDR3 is TGTGCCAGCAGCTTAGATCCCGCCCTATACGAGCAGTACTTC. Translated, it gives CASSLDPALYEQYF.

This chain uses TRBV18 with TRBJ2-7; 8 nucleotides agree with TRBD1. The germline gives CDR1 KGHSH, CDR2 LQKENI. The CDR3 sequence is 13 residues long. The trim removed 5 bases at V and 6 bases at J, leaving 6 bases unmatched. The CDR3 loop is CASSFRGPGEQYF. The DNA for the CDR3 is TGTGCCAGCTCATTCAGGGGGCCGGGCGAGCAGTACTTC.

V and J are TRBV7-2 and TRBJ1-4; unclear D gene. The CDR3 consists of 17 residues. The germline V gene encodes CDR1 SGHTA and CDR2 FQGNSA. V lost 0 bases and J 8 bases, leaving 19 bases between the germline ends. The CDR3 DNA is TGTGCCAGCAGCTTAGCACTTACCGGGGTGGTGGACGAAAAACTGTTTTTT. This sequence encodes CASSLALTGVVDEKLFF. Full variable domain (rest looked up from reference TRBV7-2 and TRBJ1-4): GAGVSQSPSNKVTEKGKDVELRCDPISGHTALYWYRQSLGQGLEFLIYFQGNSAPDKSGLPSDRFSAERTGGSVSTLTIQRTQQEDSAVYLCASSLALTGVVDEKLFFGSGTQLSVL.

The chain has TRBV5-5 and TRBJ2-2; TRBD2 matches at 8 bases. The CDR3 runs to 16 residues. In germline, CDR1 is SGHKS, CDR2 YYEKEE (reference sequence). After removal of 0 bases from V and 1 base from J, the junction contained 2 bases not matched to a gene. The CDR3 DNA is TGTGCCAGCAGCTTGGGGGGACTAGGGAACACCGGGGAGCTGTTTTTT. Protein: CASSLGGLGNTGELFF.

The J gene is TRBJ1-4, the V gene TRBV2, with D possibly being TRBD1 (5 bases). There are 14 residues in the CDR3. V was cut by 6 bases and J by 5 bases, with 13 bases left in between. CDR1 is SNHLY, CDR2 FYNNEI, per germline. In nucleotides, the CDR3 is TGTGCCAGCAGATTAAGTAACAGGAATGAAAAACTGTTTTTT. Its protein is CASRLSNRNEKLFF. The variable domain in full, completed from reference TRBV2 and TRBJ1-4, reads EPEVTQTPSHQVTQMGQEVILRCVPISNHLYFYWYRQILGQKVEFLVSFYNNEISEKSEIFDDQFSVERPDGSNFTLKIRSTKLEDSAMYFCASRLSNRNEKLFFGSGTQLSVL.

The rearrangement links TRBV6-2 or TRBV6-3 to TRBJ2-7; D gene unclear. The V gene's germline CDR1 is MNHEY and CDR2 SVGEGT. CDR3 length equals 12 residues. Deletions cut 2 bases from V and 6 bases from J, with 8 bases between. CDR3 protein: CASSYPFSEQYF. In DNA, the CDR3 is TGTGCCAGCAGTTACCCATTTTCCGAGCAGTACTTC.

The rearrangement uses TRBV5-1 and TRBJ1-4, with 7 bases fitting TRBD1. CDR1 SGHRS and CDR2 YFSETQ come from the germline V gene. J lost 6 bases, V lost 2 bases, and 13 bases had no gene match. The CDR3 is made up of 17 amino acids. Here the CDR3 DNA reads TGCGCCAGCAGCTTCCAAGCTAGACAGGGAGGATATGAAAAACTGTTTTTT. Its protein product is CASSFQARQGGYEKLFF.

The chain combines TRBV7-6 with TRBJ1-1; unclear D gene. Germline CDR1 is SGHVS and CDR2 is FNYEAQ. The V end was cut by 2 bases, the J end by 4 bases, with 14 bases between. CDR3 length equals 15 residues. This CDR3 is CASSLKVSGSTEAFF. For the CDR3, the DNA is TGTGCCAGCAGCTTAAAGGTGTCTGGGAGCACTGAAGCTTTCTTT. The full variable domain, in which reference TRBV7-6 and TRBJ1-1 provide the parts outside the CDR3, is GAGVSQSPRYKVTKRGQDVALRCDPISGHVSLYWYRQALGQGPEFLTYFNYEAQQDKSGLPNDRFSAERPEGSISTLTIQRTEQRDSAMYRCASSLKVSGSTEAFFGQGTRLTVV.

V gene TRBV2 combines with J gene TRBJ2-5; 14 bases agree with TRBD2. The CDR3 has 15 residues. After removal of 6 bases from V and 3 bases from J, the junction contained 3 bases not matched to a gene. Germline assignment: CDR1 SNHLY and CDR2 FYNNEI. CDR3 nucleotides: TGTGCCAGCAGGGGGACTAGCGGGGGAGAAGAGACCCAGTACTTC. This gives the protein CASRGTSGGEETQYF.

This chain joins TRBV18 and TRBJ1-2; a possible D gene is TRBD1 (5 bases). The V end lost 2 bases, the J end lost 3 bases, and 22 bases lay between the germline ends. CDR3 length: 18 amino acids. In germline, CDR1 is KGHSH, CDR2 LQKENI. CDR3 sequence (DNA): TGTGCCAGCTCACCAAGTTTCGGCCCTAACTCAGGGCACTATGGCTACACCTTC. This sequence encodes CASSPSFGPNSGHYGYTF.

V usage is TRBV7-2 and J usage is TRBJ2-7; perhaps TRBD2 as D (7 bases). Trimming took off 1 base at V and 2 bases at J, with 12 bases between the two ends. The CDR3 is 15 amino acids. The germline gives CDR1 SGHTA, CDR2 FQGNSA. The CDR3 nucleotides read TGTGCCAGCAGCTTAGTAACAGGGAGGGCCTACGAGCAGTACTTC. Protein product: CASSLVTGRAYEQYF.

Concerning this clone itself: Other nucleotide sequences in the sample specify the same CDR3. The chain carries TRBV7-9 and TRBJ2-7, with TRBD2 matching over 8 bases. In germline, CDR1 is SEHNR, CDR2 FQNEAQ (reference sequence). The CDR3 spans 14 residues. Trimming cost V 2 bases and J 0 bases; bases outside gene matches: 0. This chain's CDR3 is CASSLTSGSYEQYF. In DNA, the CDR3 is TGTGCCAGCAGCTTAACTAGCGGCTCCTACGAGCAGTACTTC. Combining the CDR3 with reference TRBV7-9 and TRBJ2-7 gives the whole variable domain DTGVSQNPRHKITKRGQNVTFRCDPISEHNRLYWYRQTLGQGPEFLTYFQNEAQLEKSRLLSDRFSAERPKGSFSTLEIQRTEQGDSAMYLCASSLTSGSYEQYFGPGTRLTVT.

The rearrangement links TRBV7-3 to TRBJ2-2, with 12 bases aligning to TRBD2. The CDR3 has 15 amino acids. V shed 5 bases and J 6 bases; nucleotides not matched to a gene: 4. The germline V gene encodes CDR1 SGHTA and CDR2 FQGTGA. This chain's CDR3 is CASSPSGGAAGELFF. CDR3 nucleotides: TGTGCCAGCAGCCCTAGCGGGGGGGCCGCCGGGGAGCTGTTTTTT.

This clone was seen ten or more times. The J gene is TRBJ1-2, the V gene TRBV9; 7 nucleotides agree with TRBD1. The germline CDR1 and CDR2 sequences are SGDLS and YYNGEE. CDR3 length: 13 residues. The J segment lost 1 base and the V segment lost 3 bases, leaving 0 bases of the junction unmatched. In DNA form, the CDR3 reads TGTGCCAGCAGCGGGGACAGTAACTATGGCTACACCTTC. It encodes CASSGDSNYGYTF.

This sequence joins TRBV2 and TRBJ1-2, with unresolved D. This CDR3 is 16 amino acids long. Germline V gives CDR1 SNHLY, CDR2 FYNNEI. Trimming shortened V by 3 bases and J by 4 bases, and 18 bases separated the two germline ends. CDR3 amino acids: CASSDPPRRPPYGYTF. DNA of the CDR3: TGTGCCAGCAGTGACCCTCCAAGGAGGCCCCCCTATGGCTACACCTTC.